A single T cell receptor (beta chain) is shown here with its context. The antigen remains unidentified. The sample belongs to a study of cytomegalovirus exposure and HLA in healthy donors. Background on the study: An earlier analysis identified more than 95 million unique TCR beta sequences in approximately 190 million T cells. Study conclusions and caveats: The authors later found most CMV-associated TCR beta chains appeared HLA-restricted. Researchers reported in a later analysis that a missense DCLRE1C variant was tied to TCR beta V- and J-gene trimming.

Donors consisted of healthy bone marrow donors. The PCR employed 60 Vbeta primers together with 13 Jbeta primers. Sequenced by immunoSEQ multiplex PCR; TCRdb stores in-frame clones only, minus some. The data show around 130,000 clones, around 75% seen once. The CDR3 runs 17 residues. The J segment lost 2 bases and the V segment lost 3 bases, leaving 11 bases of the junction unmatched. Germline V CDR1 and CDR2: PRHDT, FYEKMQ (reference sequence). The chain recombines TRBV13 with TRBJ2-3; 7 bases are shared with TRBD2. The clonotype was recovered from a man aged 30 to 39 in good health and CMV-seronegative. What was sequenced was PBMCs. CDR3 amino acids: CASSFGRVSGNTDTQYF. CDR3 in DNA: TGTGCCAGCAGCTTTGGAAGGGTAAGCGGGAACACAGATACGCAGTATTTT.